The sequence of this T cell receptor (beta chain) was determined in a study of blood T cells in healthy people across ages. This clonotype came up a few times. What it binds is unknown. From germline, CDR1 is SNHLY and CDR2 FYNNEI. The junction had 5 bases not matched to a gene; V was cut back by 11 bases and J by 5 bases. This CDR3 contains 13 residues. The study's findings and limits: As age increased, TCR beta diversity per million T cells fell in a roughly linear fashion.

For the second PCR, which ran for roughly 6 to 12 cycles, a sample-barcoded 5' primer and a J-beta primer mix were used. TCRdb re-derived calls from the 5' RACE reads in MiXCR, one entry per CDR3 protein. This table holds around 820,000 distinct CDR3 sequences, around 25% found once. These same records also appear under a second study, on T cells of mothers and their children.

This TCR came from a boy aged 5-17 years in good health. The chain joins TRBV2 to TRBJ2-1; 11 bases are shared with TRBD2. Sequencing input: blood. The CDR3: CAYSSGGHNEQFF. CDR3 in DNA: TGTGCCTACTCTAGCGGGGGGCACAATGAGCAGTTCTTC.